This TCR beta chain was sequenced during a study of blood T cell repertoires in COVID-19. Across the whole study: Whether acute or convalescent, the COVID-19 samples came from the United States, Italy and Spain. T cells, B-cell-depleted T cells, or PBMCs supplied cDNA or gDNA.

Methods used by the authors: Reference gene primer amplification yielded estimated nucleated cell counts. Sequenced by immunoSEQ multiplex PCR; TCRdb stores in-frame clones only, minus some. V, J and clone size derive from that table, while D and trimming were established from the DNA sequence. The table shows some 49,000 clones, with about four fifths occurring only once. In germline, CDR1 is MGHDK, CDR2 SYGVNS. CDR3 size: 15 residues. V gave up 3 bases and J gave up 6 bases, with 15 bases separating them. The J gene is TRBJ1-5, the V gene TRBV25-1, with a weak D call TRBD1 (5 bases). Sequencing was carried out using peripheral blood. The receptor was derived from a woman older than 75 with COVID-19, enrolled during active disease. CDR3 DNA sequence: TGTGCCAGCAGTGATCGAGGGACTGGGAGTCAGCCCCAGCATTTT. As protein: CASSDRGTGSQPQHF.